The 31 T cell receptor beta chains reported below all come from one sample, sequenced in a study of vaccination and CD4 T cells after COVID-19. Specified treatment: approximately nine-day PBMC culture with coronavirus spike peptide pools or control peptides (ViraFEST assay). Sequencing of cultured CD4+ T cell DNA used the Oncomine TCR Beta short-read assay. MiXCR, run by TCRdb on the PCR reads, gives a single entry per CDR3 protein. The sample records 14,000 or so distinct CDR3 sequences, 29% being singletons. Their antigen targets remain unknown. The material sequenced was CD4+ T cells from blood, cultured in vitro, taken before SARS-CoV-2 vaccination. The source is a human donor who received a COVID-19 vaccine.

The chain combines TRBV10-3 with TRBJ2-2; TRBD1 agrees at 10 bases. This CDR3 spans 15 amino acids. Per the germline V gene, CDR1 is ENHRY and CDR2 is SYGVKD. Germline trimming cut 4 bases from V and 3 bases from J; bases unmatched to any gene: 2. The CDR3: CAISAGTGDTGELFF. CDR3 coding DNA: TGTGCCATCAGTGCCGGGACAGGGGACACCGGGGAGCTGTTTTTT.

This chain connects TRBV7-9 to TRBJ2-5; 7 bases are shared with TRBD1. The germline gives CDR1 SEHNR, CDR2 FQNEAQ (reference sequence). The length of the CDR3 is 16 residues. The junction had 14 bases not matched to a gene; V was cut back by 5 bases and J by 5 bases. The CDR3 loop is CASSTRNRGYYETQYF. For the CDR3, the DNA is TGTGCCAGCAGCACCCGAAACAGGGGTTATTACGAGACCCAGTACTTC.

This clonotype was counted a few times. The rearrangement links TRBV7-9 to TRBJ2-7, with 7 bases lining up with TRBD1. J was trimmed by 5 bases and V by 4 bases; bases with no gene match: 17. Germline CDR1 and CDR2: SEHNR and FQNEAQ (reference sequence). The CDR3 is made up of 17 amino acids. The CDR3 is CASSSTLSEGAFDEQYF. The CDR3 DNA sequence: TGTGCCAGCAGCTCTACGTTGAGTGAGGGGGCGTTCGACGAGCAGTACTTC.

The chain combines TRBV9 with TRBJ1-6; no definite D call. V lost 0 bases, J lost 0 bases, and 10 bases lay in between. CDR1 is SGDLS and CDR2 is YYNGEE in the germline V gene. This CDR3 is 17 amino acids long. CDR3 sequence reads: CASSVEPTSSYNSPLHF. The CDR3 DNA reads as TGTGCCAGCAGCGTAGAGCCGACTAGCTCCTATAATTCACCCCTCCACTTT.

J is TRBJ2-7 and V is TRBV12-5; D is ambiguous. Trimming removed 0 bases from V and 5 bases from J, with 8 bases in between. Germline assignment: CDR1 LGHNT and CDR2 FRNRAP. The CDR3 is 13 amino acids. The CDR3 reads CASGLVWENEQYF. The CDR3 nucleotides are TGTGCTAGTGGTTTGGTTTGGGAAAACGAGCAGTACTTC.

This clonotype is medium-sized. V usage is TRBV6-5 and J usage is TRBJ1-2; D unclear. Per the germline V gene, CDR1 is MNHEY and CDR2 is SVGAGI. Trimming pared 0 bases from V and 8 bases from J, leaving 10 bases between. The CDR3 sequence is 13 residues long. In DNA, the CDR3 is TGTGCCAGCAGTTACTCGTCAGCGGAAGGCTACACCTTC. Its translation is CASSYSSAEGYTF.

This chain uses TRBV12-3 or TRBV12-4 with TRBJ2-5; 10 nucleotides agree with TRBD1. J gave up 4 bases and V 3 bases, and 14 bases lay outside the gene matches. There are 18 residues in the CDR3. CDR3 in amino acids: CASSFGRTLDRGRETQYF. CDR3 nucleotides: TGTGCCAGCAGTTTCGGGAGGACACTCGACAGGGGGCGAGAGACCCAGTACTTC.

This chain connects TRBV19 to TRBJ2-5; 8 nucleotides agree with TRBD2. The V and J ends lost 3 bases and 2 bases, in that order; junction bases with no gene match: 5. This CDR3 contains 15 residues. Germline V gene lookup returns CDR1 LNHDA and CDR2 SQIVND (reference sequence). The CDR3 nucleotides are TGTGCCAGTAGTATCGGGGGGGGCCGACAAGAGACCCAGTACTTC. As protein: CASSIGGGRQETQYF.

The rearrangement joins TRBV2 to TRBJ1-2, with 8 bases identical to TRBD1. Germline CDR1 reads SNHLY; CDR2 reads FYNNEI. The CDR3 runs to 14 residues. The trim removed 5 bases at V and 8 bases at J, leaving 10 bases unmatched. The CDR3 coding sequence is TGTGCCAGCAGTCCTGGGACAGGAGGTTTCGGCTACACCTTC. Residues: CASSPGTGGFGYTF.

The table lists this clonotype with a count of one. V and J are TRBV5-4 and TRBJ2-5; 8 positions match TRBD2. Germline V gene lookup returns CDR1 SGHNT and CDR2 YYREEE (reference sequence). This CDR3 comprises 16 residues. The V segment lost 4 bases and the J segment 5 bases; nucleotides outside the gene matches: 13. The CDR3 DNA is TGTGCCAGCAGCGCCCCTGGGGCGGGGGGAACGGAGACCCAGTACTTC. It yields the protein CASSAPGAGGTETQYF.

CDR3 nucleotide sequence: TGTGCCAGCAGTGCCTCTCGTAACTACAATGAGCAGTTCTTC. It yields the protein CASSASRNYNEQFF. This chain connects TRBV25-1 to TRBJ2-1, with D unresolved. Germline CDR1 and CDR2: MGHDK and SYGVNS. V was pared by 4 bases and J by 3 bases, with 10 bases between. This CDR3 contains 14 residues.

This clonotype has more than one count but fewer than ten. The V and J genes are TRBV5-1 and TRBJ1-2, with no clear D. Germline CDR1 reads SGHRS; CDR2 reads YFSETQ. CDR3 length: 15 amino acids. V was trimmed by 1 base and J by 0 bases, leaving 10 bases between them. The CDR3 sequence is CASSLLVSTNYGYTF. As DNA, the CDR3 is TGCGCCAGCAGCTTGTTGGTATCTACTAACTATGGCTACACCTTC. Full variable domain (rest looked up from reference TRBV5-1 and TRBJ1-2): KAGVTQTPRYLIKTRGQQVTLSCSPISGHRSVSWYQQTPGQGLQFLFEYFSETQRNKGNFPGRFSGRQFSNSRSEMNVSTLELGDSALYLCASSLLVSTNYGYTFGSGTRLTVV.

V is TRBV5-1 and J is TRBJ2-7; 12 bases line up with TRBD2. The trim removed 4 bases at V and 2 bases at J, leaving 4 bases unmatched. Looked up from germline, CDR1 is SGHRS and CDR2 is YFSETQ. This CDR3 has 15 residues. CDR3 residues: CASSRASGGAYEQYF. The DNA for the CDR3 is TGCGCCAGCAGCAGGGCTAGCGGGGGGGCCTACGAGCAGTACTTC.

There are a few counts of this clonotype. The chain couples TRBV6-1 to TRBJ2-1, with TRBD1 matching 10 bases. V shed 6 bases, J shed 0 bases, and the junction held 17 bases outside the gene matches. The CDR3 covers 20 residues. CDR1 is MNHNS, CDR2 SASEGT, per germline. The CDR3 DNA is TGTGCCAGCAGAACCCAAATCGGGGACAGGGGCTCAAGCTCCTACAATGAGCAGTTCTTC. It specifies CASRTQIGDRGSSSYNEQFF.

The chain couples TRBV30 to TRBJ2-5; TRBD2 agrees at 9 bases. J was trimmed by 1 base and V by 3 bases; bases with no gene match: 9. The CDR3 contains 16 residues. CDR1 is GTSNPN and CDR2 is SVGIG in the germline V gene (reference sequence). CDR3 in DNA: TGTGCCTGGAGCCTCCTGGCGGGGGGGCGCCAAGAGACCCAGTACTTC. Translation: CAWSLLAGGRQETQYF.

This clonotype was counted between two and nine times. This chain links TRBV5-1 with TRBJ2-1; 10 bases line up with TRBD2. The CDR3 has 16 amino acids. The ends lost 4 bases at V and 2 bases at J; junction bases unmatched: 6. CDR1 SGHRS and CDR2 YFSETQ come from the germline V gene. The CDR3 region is CASSAQTSGPYNEQFF. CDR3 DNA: TGCGCCAGCAGCGCCCAGACTAGCGGGCCCTACAATGAGCAGTTCTTC.

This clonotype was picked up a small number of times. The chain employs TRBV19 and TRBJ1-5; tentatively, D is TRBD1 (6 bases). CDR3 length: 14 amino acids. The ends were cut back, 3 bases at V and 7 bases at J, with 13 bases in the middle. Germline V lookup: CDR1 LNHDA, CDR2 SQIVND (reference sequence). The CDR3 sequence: CASSIKTGNQPQHF. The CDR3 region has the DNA TGTGCCAGTAGTATCAAAACAGGGAACCAGCCCCAGCATTTT. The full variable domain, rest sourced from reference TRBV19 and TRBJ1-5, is DGGITQSPKYLFRKEGQNVTLSCEQNLNHDAMYWYRQDPGQGLRLIYYSQIVNDFQKGDIAEGYSVSREKKESFPLTVTSAQKNPTAFYLCASSIKTGNQPQHFGDGTRLSIL.

CDR3: CASSKSGGRSYNEQFF. The CDR3 DNA reads as TGCGCCAGCAGTAAATCCGGGGGGCGATCCTACAATGAGCAGTTCTTC. This chain joins TRBV10-1 and TRBJ2-1, with a possible D match to TRBD2 (7 bases). V lost 5 bases and J 1 base, leaving 15 bases between the germline ends. CDR3 length equals 16 residues. Germline V gene lookup returns CDR1 WNHNN and CDR2 SYGVQD (reference sequence).

CDR3 sequence (DNA): TGTGCCAGCAGTGAAAGCGGGGGGAGGACTGATGGCTACACCTTC. It codes for CASSESGGRTDGYTF. The J gene is TRBJ1-2, the V gene TRBV6-1; TRBD1 might be the D (5 bases). The germline V gene encodes CDR1 MNHNS and CDR2 SASEGT. Trimming cost V 2 bases and J 6 bases, with 16 bases left between them. The CDR3 extends over 15 amino acids.

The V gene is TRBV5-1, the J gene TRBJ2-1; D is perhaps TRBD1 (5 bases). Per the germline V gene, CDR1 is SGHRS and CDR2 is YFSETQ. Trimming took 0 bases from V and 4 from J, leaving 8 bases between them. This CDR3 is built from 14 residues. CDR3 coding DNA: TGCGCCAGCAGCTTGGCCCCAGGGTACAATGAGCAGTTCTTC. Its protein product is CASSLAPGYNEQFF.

The CDR3 DNA is TGCAGTACGAGTAATGGCTACACCTTC. Its translation is CSTSNGYTF. The J gene is TRBJ1-2, the V gene TRBV20-1; D uncertain. The germline V gene has CDR1 DFQATT and CDR2 SNEGSKA (reference sequence). Deletions cut 8 bases from V and 6 bases from J, with 7 bases between. The CDR3 contains 9 residues.

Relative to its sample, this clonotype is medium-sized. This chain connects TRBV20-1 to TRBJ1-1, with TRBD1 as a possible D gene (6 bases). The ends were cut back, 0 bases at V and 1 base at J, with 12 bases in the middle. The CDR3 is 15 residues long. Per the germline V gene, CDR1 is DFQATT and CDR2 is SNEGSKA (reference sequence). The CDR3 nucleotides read TGCAGTGCTAGAGATAGGCGGACAGAGAACACTGAAGCTTTCTTT. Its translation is CSARDRRTENTEAFF.

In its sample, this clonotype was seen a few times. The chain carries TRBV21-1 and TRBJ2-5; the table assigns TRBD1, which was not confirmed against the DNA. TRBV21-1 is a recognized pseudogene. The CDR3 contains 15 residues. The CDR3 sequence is CASRPDKWGLETQYF. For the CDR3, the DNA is TGTGCCAGCAGACCGGATAAGTGGGGGCTAGAGACCCAGTACTTC.

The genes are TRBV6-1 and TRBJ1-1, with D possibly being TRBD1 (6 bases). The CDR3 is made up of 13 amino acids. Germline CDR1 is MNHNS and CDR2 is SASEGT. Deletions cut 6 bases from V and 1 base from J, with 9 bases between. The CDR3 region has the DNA TGTGCCAGCAGCCTGGACAGGAACACTGAAGCTTTCTTT. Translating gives CASSLDRNTEAFF.

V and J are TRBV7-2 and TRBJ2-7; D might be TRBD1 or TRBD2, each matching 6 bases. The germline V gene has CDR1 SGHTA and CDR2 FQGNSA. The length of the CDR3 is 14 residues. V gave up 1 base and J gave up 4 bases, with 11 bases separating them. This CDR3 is CASSLDGGLYEQYF. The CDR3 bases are TGTGCCAGCAGCTTAGATGGGGGGCTATACGAGCAGTACTTC.

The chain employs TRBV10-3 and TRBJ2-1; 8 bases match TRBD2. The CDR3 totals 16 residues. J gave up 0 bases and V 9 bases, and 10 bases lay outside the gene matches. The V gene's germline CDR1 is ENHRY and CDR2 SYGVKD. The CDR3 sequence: CAMGSFAGGSYNEQFF. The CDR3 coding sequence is TGTGCCATGGGTTCCTTCGCGGGGGGCTCCTACAATGAGCAGTTCTTC.

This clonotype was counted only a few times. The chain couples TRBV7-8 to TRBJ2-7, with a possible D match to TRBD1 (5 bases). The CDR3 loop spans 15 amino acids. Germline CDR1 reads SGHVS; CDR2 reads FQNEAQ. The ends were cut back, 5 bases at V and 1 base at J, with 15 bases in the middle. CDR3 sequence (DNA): TGTGCCAGCAGCAGACAGAAAGCTAGATCCTACGAGCAGTACTTC. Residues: CASSRQKARSYEQYF.

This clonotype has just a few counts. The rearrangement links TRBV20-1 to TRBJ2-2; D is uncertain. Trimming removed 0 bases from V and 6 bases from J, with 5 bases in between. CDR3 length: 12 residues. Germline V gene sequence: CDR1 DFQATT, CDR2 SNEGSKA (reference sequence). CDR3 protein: CSAREGAGELFF. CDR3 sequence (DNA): TGCAGTGCTAGAGAGGGCGCCGGGGAGCTGTTTTTT.

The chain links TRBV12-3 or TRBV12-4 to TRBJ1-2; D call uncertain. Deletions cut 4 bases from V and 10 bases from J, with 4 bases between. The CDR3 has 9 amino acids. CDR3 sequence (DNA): TGTGCCAGCAGTTACCCCTACACCTTC. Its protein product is CASSYPYTF.

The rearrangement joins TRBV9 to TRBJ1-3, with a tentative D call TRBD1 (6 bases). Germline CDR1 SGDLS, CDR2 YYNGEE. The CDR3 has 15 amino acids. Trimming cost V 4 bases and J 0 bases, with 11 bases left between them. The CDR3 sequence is CASSSGTYSGNTIYF. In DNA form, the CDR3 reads TGTGCCAGCAGCAGCGGGACATACTCTGGAAACACCATATATTTT.

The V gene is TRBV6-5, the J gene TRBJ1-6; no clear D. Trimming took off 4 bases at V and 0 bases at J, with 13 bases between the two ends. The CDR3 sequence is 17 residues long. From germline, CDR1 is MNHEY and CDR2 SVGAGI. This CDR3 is CASSSLGGSSYNSPLHF. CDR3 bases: TGTGCCAGCAGTTCGCTTGGAGGGAGCTCCTATAATTCACCCCTCCACTTT.